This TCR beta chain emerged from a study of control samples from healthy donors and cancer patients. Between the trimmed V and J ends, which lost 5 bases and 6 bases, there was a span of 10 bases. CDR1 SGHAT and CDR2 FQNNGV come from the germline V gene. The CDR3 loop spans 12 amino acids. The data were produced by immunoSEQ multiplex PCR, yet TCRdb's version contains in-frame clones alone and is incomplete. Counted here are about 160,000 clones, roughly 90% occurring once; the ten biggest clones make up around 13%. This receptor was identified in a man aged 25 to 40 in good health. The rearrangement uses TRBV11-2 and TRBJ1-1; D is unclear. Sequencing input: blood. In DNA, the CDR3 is TGTGCCAGCAGCCCTAAGATCGCTGAAGCTTTCTTT. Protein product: CASSPKIAEAFF.